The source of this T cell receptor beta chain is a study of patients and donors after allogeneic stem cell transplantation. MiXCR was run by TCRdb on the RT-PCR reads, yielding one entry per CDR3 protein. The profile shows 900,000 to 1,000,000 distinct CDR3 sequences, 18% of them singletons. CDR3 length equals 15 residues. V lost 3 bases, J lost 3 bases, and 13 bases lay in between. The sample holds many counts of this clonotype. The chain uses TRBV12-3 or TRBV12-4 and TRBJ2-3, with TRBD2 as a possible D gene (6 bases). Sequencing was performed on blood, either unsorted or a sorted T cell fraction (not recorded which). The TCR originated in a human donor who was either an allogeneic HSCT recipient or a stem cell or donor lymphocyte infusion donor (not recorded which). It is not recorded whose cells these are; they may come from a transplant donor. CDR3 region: CASSFVGGSTDTQYF. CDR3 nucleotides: TGTGCCAGCAGTTTTGTCGGGGGTTCGACAGATACGCAGTATTTT.